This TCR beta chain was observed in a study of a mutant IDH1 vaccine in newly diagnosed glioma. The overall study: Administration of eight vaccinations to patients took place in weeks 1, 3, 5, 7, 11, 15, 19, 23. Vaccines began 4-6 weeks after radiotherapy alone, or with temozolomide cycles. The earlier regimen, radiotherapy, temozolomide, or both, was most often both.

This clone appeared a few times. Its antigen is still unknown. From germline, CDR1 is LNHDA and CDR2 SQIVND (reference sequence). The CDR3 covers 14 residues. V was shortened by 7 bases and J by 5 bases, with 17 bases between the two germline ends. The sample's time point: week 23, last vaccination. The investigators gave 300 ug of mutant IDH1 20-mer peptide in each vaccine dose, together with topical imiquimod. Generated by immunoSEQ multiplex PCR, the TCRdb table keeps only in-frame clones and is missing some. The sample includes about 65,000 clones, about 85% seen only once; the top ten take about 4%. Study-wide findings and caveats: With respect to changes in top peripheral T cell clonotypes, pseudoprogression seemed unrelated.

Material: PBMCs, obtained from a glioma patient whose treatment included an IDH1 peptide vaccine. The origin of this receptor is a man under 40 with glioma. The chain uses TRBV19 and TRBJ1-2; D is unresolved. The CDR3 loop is CASKVGLTHYGYTF. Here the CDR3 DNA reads TGTGCCAGTAAAGTAGGGTTGACGCATTATGGCTACACCTTC. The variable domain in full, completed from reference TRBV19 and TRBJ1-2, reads DGGITQSPKYLFRKEGQNVTLSCEQNLNHDAMYWYRQDPGQGLRLIYYSQIVNDFQKGDIAEGYSVSREKKESFPLTVTSAQKNPTAFYLCASKVGLTHYGYTFGSGTRLTVV.